This T cell receptor (beta chain) was recovered during a study of human T cells and chemical hapten exposure. This clonotype has only a few counts. Time point given: pre-sensitization, week 0. This sample's treatment: therapeutic diphenylcyclopropenone sensitization with weekly scalp DPC. In the original workflow: Per-sample TCR counts ranged from about 23,224 to 690,600, median roughly 98,000. TCRdb ran MiXCR on the RACE reads and lists one entry per CDR3 protein. TCRdb, not the original authors, processed these V and J calls. The profile shows about 290,000 distinct CDR3 sequences, about 7.7% of them singletons. The specimen comprised whole blood, sampled in connection with sensitization to the hapten diphenylcyclopropenone (DPC). This clonotype was sampled from a man between 18 and 29 years old with alopecia areata. Some clones in this sample may be carry-over from other donors' samples.

The CDR3 here is CASSLVGYYEQYF. CDR3 nucleotide sequence: TGCGCCAGCAGCTTGGTGGGGTACTACGAGCAGTACTTC. V gene TRBV5-1 combines with J gene TRBJ2-7; no definite D call. The CDR3 spans 13 residues. Germline values: CDR1 SGHRS, CDR2 YFSETQ. The V gene lost 0 bases and the J gene lost 3 bases, with 7 bases spanning the gap.